The TCR beta chain described here comes from a study of radiotherapy plus CTLA-4 blockade in lung cancer. Study-wide context: Patients showed objective responses in about 20% of cases and disease control in under 35%.

Overall study results and limits: Expansion of tumor-derived TCR clones was observed in blood after radiotherapy plus ipilimumab.

The J segment lost 8 bases and the V segment lost 4 bases, leaving 13 bases of the junction unmatched. The CDR3 runs 16 residues. CDR1 and CDR2 from the germline V gene are LGHNA and YSLEER. As regards this clone: The antigen is undetermined.

The method was immunoSEQ multiplex PCR; TCRdb's version includes in-frame clones alone and lacks a portion of them. The table shows around 100,000 clones, with about four fifths occurring only once. Specimen: peripheral blood, collected from a patient treated with radiotherapy plus ipilimumab. The rearrangement links TRBV4-3 to TRBJ1-3; TRBD1 aligns across 8 bases. This receptor was obtained from a human donor with non-small cell lung cancer who had a partial response to radiotherapy plus ipilimumab. Some clones in this sample may be carry-over from other donors' samples. CDR3 DNA: TGCGCCAGCAGCCGAAGGTGGAGGACAGGGCGGGACACCATATATTTT. It translates to CASSRRWRTGRDTIYF.